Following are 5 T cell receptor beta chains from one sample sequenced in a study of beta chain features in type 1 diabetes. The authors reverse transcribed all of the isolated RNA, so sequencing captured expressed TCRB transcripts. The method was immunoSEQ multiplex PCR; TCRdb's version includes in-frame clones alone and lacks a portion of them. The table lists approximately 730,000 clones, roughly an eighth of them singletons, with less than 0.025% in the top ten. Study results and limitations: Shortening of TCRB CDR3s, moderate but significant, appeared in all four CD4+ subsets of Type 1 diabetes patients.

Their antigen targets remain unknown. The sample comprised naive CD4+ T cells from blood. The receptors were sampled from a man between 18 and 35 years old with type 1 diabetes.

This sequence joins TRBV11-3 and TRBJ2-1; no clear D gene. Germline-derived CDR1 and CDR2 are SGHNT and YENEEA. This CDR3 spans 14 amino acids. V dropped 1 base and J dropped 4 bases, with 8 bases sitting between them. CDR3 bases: TGTGCCAGCAGCTTAGGGGCGGAGTACAATGAGCAGTTCTTC. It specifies CASSLGAEYNEQFF. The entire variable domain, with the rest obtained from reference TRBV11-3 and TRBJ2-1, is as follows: EAGVVQSPRYKIIEKKQPVAFWCNPISGHNTLYWYLQNLGQGPELLIRYENEEAVDDSQLPKDRFSAERLKGVDSTLKIQPAELGDSAVYLCASSLGAEYNEQFFGPGTRLTVL.

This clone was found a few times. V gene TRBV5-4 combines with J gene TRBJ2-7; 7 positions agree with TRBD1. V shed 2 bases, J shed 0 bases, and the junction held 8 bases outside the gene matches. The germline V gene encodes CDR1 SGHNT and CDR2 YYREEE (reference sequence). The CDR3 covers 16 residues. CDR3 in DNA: TGTGCCAGCAGCTTCTGGGACAGCCTAAGCTCCTACGAGCAGTACTTC. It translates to CASSFWDSLSSYEQYF.

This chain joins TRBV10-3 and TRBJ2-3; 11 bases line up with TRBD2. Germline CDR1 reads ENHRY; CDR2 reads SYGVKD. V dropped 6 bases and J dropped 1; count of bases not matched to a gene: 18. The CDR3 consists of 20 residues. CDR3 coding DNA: TGTGCCATCAGCAAGGAGCGTAGCGGGGGGGCATCATCGCGCACAGATACGCAGTATTTT. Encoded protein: CAISKERSGGASSRTDTQYF.

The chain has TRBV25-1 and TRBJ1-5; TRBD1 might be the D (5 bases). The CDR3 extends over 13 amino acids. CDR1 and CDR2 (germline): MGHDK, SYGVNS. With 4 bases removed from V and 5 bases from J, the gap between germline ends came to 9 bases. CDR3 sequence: CASSGGTHQPQHF. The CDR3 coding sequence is TGTGCCAGCAGTGGGGGGACTCATCAGCCCCAGCATTTT.

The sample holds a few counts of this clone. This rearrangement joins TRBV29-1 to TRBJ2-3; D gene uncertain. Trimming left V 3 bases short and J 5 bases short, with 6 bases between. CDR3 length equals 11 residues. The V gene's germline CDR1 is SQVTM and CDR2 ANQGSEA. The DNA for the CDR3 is TGCAGCGTTGACCCGCAAGATACGCAGTATTTT. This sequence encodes CSVDPQDTQYF.